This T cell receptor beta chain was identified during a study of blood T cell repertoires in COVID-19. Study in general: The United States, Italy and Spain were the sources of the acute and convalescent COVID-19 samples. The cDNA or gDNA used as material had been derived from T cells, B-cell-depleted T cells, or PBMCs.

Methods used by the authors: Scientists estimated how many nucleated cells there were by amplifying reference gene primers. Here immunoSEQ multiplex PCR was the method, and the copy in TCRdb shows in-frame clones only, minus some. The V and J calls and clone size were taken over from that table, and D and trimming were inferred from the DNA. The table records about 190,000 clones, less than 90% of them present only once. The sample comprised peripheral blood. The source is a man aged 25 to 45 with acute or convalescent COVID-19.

CDR3 in DNA: TGCGCCAGCAGCTTGAGGCGGGACGGACGCACAGATACGCAGTATTTT. The encoded protein is CASSLRRDGRTDTQYF. The chain carries TRBV5-1 and TRBJ2-3; the D gene is possibly TRBD2 (6 bases). CDR1 and CDR2 from the germline V gene are SGHRS and YFSETQ. This CDR3 contains 16 residues. V was shortened by 1 base and J by 1 base, with 13 bases between the two germline ends.